Following are 2 T cell receptor beta chains from one sample sequenced in a study of metastatic and nonmetastatic thyroid tumors. MiXCR was used by TCRdb to re-call the PCR reads. The sample has about 89,000 clones, about an eighth seen once; the top ten hold more than 7%. Patients had received no treatment of any kind before thyroid surgery. Specimen: tumor tissue. Every receptor here comes from a female donor with papillary thyroid cancer or a benign thyroid nodule (not recorded which). Some clones in this sample may be carry-over from other donors' samples.

This clone has at least ten counts. This chain links TRBV20-1 with TRBJ1-1; D call uncertain. The CDR3 sequence is 12 residues long. Germline values: CDR1 DFQATT, CDR2 SNEGSKA (reference sequence). Deletions cut 4 bases from V and 3 bases from J, with 9 bases between. The CDR3 coding sequence is TGCAGTGCTACGACGGTCCACACTGAAGCTTTCTTT. It translates to CSATTVHTEAFF.

This clone was seen at least ten times. In DNA, the CDR3 is TGTGCCAGCAGCCTACAAAATAACTATGGCTACACCTTC. It specifies CASSLQNNYGYTF. The chain carries TRBV14 and TRBJ1-2; D unclear. V lost 4 bases and J 1 base, leaving 7 bases between the germline ends. This CDR3 contains 13 residues. Germline CDR1 reads SGHDN; CDR2 reads FVKESK.